A single T cell receptor beta chain is shown here with its context. The antigen remains unidentified. Germline assignment: CDR1 SGHRS and CDR2 YFSETQ. The CDR3 is made up of 15 amino acids. Trimming left V 0 bases short and J 8 bases short, with 14 bases between. The table came from immunoSEQ multiplex PCR; TCRdb's copy has only in-frame clones and leaves some out. This sample has around 120,000 clones, with 88% found just once. This specimen comes from a study of T cell responses to AZD1222 COVID-19 vaccine. Overall study context: Both about-4-week and about-12-week second-dose recipients were combined.

Study-wide results and limits: Donors in the cohort were predominantly white British and more often female, and clonal diversity was possibly underestimated. After the peak T cell response, and only then, were repertoires sampled. Baseline seropositivity characterized only 5 or 6 AZD1222 recipients.

The chain has TRBV5-1 and TRBJ1-4; D is ambiguous. The starting material was peripheral blood, obtained on day 0 of AZD1222 vaccination. The receptor was isolated from an adult in good health. The DNA for the CDR3 is TGCGCCAGCAGCTTGGGAGGTGATAGGAGGGAAAAACTGTTTTTT. Translating gives CASSLGGDRREKLFF.